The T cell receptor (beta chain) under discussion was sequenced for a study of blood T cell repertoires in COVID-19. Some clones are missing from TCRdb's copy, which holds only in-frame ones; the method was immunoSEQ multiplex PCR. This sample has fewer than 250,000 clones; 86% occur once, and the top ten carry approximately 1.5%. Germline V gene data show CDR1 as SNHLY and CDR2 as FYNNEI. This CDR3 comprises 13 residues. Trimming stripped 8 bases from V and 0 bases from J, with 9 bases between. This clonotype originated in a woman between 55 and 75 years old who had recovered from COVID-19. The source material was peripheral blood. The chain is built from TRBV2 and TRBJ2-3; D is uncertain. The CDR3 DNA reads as TGTGCCAGCGCCTGGGCGAGCACAGATACGCAGTATTTT. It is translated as CASAWASTDTQYF.